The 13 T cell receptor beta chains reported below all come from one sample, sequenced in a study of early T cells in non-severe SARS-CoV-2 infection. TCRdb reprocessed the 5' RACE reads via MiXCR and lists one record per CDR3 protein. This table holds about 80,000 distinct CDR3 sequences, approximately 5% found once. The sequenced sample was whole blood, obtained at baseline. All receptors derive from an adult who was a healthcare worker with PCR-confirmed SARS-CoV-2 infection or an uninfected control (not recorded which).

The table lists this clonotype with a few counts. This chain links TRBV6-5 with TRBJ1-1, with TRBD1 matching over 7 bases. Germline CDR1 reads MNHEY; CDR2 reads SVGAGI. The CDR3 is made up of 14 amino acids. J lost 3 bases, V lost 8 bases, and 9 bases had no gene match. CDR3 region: CASGPGTEHTEAFF. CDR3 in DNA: TGTGCCAGCGGACCCGGGACAGAGCACACTGAAGCTTTCTTT.

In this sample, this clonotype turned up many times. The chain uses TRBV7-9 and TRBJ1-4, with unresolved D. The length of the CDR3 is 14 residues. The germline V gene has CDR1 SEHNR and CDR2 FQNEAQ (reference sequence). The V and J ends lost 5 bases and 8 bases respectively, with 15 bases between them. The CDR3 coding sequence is TGTGCCAGCAGCAGGGAGACCCGCAGGGAAAAACTGTTTTTT. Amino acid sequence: CASSRETRREKLFF.

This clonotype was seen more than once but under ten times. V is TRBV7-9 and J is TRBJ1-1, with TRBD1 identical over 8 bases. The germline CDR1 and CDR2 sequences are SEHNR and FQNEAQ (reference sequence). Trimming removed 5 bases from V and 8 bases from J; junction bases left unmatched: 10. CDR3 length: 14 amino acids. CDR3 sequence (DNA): TGTGCCAGCAGCGGAGACAGGGGTAAAAGGGAAGCTTTCTTT. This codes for CASSGDRGKREAFF.

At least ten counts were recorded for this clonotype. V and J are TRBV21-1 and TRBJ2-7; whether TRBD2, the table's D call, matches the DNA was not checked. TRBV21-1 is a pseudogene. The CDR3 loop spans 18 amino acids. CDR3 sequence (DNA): TGTGCCAGCAGCAAACAGGTGGATGCAGCGCGGGGCTCCTACGAGCAGTACTTC. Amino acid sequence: CASSKQVDAARGSYEQYF.

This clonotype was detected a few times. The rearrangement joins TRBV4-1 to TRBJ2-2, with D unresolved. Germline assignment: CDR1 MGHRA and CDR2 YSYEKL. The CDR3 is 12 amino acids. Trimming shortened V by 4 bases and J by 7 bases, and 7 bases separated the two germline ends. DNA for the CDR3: TGCGCCAGCAGCCGCGGAAGCGGGGAGCTGTTTTTT. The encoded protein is CASSRGSGELFF.

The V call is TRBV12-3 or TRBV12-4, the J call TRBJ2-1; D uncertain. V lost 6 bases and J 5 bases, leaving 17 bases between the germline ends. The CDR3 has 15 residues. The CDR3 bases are TGTGCCAGCAGCCTTACCCCCCTGGAGAACAATGAGCAGTTCTTC. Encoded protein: CASSLTPLENNEQFF.

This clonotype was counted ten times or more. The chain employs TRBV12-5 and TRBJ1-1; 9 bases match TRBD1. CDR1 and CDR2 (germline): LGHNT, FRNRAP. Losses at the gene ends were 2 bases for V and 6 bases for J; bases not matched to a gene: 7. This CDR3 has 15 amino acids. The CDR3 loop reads CASGLHGQGSAEAFF. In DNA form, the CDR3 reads TGTGCTAGTGGTTTGCACGGACAGGGGAGCGCTGAAGCTTTCTTT.

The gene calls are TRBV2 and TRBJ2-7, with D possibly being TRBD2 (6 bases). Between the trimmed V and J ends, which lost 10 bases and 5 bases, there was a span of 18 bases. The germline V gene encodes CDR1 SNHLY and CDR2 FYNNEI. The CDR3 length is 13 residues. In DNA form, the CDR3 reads TGTGCCACCATCAAGACTAGATCCAACGAGCAGTACTTC. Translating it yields CATIKTRSNEQYF.

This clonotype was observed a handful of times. In DNA form, the CDR3 reads TGCAGTGCCCTCACGGGCTCTGGAAACACCATATATTTT. This encodes CSALTGSGNTIYF. V and J are TRBV20-1 and TRBJ1-3; D is unclear. The V gene lost 6 bases and the J gene lost 0 bases, with 9 bases spanning the gap. CDR3 length: 13 amino acids. Germline V CDR1 and CDR2: DFQATT, SNEGSKA (reference sequence).

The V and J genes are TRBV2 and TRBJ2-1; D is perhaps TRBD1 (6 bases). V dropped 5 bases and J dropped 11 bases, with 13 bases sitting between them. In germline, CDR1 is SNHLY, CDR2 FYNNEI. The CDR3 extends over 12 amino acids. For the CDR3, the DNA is TGTGCCAGCAGTTGGGCCGGGACAAAGCAGTTCTTC. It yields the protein CASSWAGTKQFF.

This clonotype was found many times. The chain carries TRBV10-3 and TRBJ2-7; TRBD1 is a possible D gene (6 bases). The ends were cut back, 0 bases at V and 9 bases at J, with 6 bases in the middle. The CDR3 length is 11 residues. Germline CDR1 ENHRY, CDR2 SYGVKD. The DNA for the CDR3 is TGTGCCATCAGTGAGTCGGGGGCGCAGTACTTC. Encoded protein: CAISESGAQYF.

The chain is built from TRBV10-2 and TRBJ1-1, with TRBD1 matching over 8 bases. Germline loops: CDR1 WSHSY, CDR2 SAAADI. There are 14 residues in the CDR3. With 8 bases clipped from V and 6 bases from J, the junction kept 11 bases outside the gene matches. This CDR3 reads CASSDRGGKSEAFF. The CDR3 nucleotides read TGCGCCAGCTCCGACAGGGGAGGGAAATCTGAAGCTTTCTTT.

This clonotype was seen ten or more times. Here the CDR3 reads CAISESLGDANYGYTF. In DNA, the CDR3 is TGTGCCATCAGTGAGTCCTTAGGGGACGCTAACTATGGCTACACCTTC. The rearrangement links TRBV10-3 to TRBJ1-2; D is possibly TRBD1 (5 bases). V was shortened by 0 bases and J by 0 bases, with 11 bases between the two germline ends. Germline lookup yields CDR1 ENHRY and CDR2 SYGVKD. This CDR3 spans 16 amino acids.